This TCR beta chain is from a study of cytomegalovirus exposure and HLA in healthy donors. Use of 60 Vbeta and 13 Jbeta primers characterized the PCR. The method was immunoSEQ multiplex PCR; TCRdb's version includes in-frame clones alone and lacks a portion of them. The repertoire holds tens of thousands of clones, with less than 85% as singletons. CDR1 is MNHEY, CDR2 SVGAGI, per germline. V was cut by 8 bases and J by 1 base, with 11 bases left in between. The CDR3 is 13 residues long. The clonotype originates from a man younger than 30 in good health and CMV-seronegative. Sequencing was performed on PBMCs. V usage is TRBV6-5 and J usage is TRBJ1-1; D is perhaps TRBD1 (5 bases). CDR3 in DNA: TGTGCCAGCTCTGCACAGGAGAACACTGAAGCTTTCTTT. This codes for CASSAQENTEAFF.